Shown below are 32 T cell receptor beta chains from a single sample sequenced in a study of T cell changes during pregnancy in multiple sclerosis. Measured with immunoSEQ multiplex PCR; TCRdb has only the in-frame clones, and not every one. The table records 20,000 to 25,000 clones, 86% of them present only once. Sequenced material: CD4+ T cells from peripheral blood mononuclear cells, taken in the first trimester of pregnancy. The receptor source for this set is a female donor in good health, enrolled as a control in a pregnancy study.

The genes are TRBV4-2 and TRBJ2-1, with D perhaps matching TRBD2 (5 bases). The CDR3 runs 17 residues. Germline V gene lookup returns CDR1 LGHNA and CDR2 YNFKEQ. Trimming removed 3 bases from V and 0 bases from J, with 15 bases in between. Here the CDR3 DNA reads TGTGCCAGCAGCCACGGTGGACTTGCCGCCTCCTACAATGAGCAGTTCTTC. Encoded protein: CASSHGGLAASYNEQFF.

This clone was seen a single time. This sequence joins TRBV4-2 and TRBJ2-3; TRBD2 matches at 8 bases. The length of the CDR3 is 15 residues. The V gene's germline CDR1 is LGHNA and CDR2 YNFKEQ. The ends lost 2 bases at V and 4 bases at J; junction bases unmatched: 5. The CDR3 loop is CASSQTGGNADTQYF. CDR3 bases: TGTGCCAGCAGCCAAACGGGGGGGAACGCAGATACGCAGTATTTT.

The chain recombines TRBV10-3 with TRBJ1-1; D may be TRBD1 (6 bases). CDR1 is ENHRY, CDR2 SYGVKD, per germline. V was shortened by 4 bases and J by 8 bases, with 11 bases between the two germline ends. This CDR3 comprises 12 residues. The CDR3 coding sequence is TGTGCCATCAGTGTTAGGGGGATCGAAGCTTTCTTT. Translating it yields CAISVRGIEAFF.

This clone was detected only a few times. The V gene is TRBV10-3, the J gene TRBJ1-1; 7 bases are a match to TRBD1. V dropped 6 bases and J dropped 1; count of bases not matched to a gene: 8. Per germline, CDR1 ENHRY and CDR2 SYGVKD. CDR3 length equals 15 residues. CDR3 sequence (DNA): TGTGCCATCAGAAACGAGACAGGGTGGAACACTGAAGCTTTCTTT. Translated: CAIRNETGWNTEAFF.

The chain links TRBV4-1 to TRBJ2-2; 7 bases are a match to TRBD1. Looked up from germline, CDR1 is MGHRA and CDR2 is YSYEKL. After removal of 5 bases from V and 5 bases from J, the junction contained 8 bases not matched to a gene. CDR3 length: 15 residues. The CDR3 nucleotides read TGCGCCAGCAGCTTTGGACAGGCCGGAACCGGGGAGCTGTTTTTT. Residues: CASSFGQAGTGELFF.

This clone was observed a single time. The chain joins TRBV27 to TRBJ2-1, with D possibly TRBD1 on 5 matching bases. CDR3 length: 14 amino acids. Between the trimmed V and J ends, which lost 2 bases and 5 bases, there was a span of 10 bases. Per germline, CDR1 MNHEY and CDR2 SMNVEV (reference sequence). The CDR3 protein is CASSLVRANNEQFF. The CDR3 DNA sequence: TGTGCCAGCAGTTTAGTCAGGGCCAACAATGAGCAGTTCTTC.

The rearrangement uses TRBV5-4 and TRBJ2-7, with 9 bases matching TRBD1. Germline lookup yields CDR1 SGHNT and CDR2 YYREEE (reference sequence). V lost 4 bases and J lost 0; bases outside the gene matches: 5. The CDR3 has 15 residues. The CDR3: CASSTGQGSSYEQYF. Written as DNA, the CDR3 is TGTGCCAGCAGCACAGGACAGGGGAGCTCCTACGAGCAGTACTTC.

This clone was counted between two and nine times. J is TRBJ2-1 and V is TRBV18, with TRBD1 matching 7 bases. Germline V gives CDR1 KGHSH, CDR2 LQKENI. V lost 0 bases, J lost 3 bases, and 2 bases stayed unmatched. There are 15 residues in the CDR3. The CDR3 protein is CASSPPRQGYNEQFF. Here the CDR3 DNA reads TGTGCCAGCTCACCACCGCGACAGGGCTACAATGAGCAGTTCTTC.

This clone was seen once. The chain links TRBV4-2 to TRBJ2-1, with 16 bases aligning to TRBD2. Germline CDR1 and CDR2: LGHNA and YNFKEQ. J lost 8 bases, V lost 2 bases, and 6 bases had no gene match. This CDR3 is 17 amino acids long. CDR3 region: CASSQSGLAGGRDEQFF. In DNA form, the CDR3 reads TGTGCCAGCAGCCAATCGGGACTAGCGGGGGGGAGGGATGAGCAGTTCTTC.

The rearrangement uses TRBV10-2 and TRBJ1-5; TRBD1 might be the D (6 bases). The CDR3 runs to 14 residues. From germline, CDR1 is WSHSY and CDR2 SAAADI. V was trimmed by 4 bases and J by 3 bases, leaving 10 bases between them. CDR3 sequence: CASSGTGSNQPQHF. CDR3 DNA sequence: TGCGCCAGCAGTGGCACAGGGTCCAATCAGCCCCAGCATTTT.

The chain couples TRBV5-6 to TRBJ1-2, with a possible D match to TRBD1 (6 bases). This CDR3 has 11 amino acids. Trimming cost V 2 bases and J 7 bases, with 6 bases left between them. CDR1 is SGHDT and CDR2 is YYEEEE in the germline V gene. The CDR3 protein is CASSFRGGYTF. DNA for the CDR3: TGTGCCAGCAGCTTCAGGGGTGGCTACACCTTC. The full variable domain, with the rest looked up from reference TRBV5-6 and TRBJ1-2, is DAGVTQSPTHLIKTRGQQVTLRCSPKSGHDTVSWYQQALGQGPQFIFQYYEEEERQRGNFPDRFSGHQFPNYSSELNVNALLLGDSALYLCASSFRGGYTFGSGTRLTVV.

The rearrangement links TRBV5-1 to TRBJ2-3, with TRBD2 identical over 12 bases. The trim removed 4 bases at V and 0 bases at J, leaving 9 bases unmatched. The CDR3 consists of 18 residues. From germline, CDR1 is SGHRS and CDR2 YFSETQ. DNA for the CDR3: TGCGCCAGCAGCCAAACTAGCGGGGGGTTTCTTAGCACAGATACGCAGTATTTT. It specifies CASSQTSGGFLSTDTQYF.

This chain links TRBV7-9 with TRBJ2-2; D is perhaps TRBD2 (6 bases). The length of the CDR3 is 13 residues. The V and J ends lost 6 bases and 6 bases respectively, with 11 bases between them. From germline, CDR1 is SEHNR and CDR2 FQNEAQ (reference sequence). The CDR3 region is CASSSSASGELFF. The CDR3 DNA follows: TGTGCCAGCAGTTCTAGCGCCTCCGGGGAGCTGTTTTTT.

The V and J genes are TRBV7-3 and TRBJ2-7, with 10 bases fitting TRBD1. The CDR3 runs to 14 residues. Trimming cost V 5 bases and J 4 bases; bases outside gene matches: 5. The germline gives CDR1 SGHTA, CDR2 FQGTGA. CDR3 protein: CASSPGTGVYEQYF. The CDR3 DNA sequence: TGTGCCAGCAGCCCCGGGACAGGGGTTTACGAGCAGTACTTC.

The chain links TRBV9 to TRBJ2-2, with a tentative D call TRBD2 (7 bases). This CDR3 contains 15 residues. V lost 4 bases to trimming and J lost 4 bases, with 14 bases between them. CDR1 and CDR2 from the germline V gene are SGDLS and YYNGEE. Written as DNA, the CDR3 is TGTGCCAGCAGCTCCGCGGGGGCCTTCACCGGGGAGCTGTTTTTT. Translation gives CASSSAGAFTGELFF.

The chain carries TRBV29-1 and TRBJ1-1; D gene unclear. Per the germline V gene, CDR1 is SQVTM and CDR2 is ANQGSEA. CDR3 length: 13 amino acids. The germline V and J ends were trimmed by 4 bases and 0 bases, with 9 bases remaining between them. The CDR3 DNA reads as TGCAGCGTTGTTGAACAGTTGAACACTGAAGCTTTCTTT. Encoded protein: CSVVEQLNTEAFF.

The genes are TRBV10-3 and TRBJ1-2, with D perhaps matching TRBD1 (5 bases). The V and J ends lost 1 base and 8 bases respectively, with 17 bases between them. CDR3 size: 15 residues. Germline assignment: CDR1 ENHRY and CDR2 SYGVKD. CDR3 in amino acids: CAISEWGGESGGYTF. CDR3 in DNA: TGTGCCATCAGTGAGTGGGGGGGGGAGTCCGGCGGCTACACCTTC.

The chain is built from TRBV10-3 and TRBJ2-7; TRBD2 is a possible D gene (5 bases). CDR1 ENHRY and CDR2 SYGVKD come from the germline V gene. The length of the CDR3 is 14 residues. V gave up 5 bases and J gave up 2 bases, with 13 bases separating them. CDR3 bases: TGTGCCATCAGTCCAATGGGAGCCCCCTACGAGCAGTACTTC. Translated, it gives CAISPMGAPYEQYF.

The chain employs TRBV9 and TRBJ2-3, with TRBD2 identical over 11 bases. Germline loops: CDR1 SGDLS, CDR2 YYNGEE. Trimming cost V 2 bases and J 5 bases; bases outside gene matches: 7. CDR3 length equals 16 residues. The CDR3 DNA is TGTGCCAGCAGCGTTACTAGCGGGAGTTCGGTAGATACGCAGTATTTT. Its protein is CASSVTSGSSVDTQYF.

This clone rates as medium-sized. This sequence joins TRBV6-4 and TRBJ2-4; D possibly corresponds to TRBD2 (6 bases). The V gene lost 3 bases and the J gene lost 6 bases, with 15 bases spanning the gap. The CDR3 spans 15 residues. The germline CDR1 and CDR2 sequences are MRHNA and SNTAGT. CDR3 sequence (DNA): TGTGCCAGCAGTGAATCTATAGACGGGGGAAACATTCAGTACTTC. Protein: CASSESIDGGNIQYF.

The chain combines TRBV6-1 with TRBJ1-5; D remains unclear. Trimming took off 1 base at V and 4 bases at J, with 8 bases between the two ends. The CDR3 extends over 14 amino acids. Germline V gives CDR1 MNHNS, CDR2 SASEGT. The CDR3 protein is CASSEGQTNQPQHF. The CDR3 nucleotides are TGTGCCAGCAGTGAAGGGCAGACTAATCAGCCCCAGCATTTT.

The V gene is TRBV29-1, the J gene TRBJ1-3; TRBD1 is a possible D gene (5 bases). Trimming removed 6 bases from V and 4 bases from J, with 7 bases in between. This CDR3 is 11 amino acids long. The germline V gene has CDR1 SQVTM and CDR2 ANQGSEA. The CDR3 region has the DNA TGCAGCGTCCGACAGGGAAACACCATATATTTT. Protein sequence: CSVRQGNTIYF.

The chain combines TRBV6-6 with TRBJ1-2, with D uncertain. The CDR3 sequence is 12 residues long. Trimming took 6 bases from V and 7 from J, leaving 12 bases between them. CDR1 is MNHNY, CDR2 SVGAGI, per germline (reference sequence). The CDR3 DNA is TGTGCCAGCAGCGCACTGGCAGGTGGCTACACCTTC. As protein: CASSALAGGYTF.

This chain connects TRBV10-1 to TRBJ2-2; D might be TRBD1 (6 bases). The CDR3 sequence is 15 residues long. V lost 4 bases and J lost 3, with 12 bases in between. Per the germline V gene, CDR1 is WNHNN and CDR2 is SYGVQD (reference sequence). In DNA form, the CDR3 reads TGCGCCAGCAGTGGAAGGACAGCCGACACCGGGGAGCTGTTTTTT. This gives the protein CASSGRTADTGELFF.

As DNA, the CDR3 is TGTGCCAGTTTCGTCCTGGGCAACACTGAAGCTTTCTTT. Protein: CASFVLGNTEAFF. This chain links TRBV6-5 with TRBJ1-1, with unresolved D. The CDR3 spans 13 residues. The germline CDR1 and CDR2 sequences are MNHEY and SVGAGI. V dropped 9 bases and J dropped 2 bases, with 13 bases sitting between them.

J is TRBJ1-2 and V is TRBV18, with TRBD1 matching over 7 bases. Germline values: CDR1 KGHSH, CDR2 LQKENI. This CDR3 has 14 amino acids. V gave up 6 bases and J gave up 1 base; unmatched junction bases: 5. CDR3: CASSRQGNNYGYTF. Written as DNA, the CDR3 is TGTGCCAGCTCTAGACAGGGCAATAACTATGGCTACACCTTC.

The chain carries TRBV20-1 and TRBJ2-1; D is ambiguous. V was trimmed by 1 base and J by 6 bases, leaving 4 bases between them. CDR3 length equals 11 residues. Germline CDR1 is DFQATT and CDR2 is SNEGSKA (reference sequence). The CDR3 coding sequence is TGCAGTGCTAGAGTCGGCAATGAGCAGTTCTTC. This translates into CSARVGNEQFF.

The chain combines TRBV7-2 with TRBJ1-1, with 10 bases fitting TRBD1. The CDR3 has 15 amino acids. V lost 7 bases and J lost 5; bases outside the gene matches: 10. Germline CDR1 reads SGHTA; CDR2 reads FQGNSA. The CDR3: CASTWDRGGGTEAFF. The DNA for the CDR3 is TGTGCCAGCACCTGGGACAGGGGTGGGGGAACTGAAGCTTTCTTT.

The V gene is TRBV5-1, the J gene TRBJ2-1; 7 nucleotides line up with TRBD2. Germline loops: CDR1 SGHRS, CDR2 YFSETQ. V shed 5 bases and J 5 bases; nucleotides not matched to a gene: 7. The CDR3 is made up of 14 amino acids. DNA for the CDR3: TGCGCCAGCAGGGAGACGGGGAGGGACAATGAGCAGTTCTTC. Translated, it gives CASRETGRDNEQFF.

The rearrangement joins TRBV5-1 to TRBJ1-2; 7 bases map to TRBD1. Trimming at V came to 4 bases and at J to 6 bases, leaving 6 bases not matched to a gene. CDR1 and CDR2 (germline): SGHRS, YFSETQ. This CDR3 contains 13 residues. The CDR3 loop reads CASSPTGSNGYTF. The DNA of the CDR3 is TGCGCCAGCAGCCCGACAGGGAGTAATGGCTACACCTTC.

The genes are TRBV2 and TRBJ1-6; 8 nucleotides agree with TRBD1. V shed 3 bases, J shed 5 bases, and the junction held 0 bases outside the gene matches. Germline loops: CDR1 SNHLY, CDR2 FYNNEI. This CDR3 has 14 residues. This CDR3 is CASSEDRDNSPLHF. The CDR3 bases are TGTGCCAGCAGTGAGGACAGGGATAATTCACCCCTCCACTTT.

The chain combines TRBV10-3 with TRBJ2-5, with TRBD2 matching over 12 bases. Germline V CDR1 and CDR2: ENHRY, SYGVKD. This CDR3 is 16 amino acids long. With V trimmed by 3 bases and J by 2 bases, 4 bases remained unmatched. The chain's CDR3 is CAISESSGGDQETQYF. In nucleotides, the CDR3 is TGTGCCATCAGTGAATCTAGCGGGGGGGATCAAGAGACCCAGTACTTC.